The 16 T cell receptor beta chains listed next were all sequenced from one sample in a study of shared clonotypes between healthy human individuals. Repertoires were generated with immunoSEQ multiplex PCR, while TCRdb's copy carries only in-frame clones and drops some. This table holds some 1,100,000 clones, approximately 78% found once. The sequencing sample was made of memory CD4+ T cells from PBMCs. Noted subset: CD45RA-negative fraction. These receptor sequences come from a man between 18 and 29 years old in good health. Some clones in this sample may be carry-over from other donors' samples.

A word on this clone: This sample also contains other DNA sequences that code for the same CDR3. The V call is TRBV6-1, the J call TRBJ1-5; TRBD1 aligns across 10 bases. This CDR3 is built from 13 residues. V lost 4 bases and J lost 7; bases outside the gene matches: 1. Germline V gene data show CDR1 as MNHNS and CDR2 as SASEGT. The CDR3 is CASSVTGGQPQHF. CDR3 nucleotide sequence: TGTGCCAGCAGTGTGACAGGGGGCCAGCCCCAGCATTTT.

The chain carries TRBV28 and TRBJ1-1; D perhaps matches TRBD1 (5 bases). Germline V gives CDR1 MDHEN, CDR2 SYDVKM. Deletions cut 5 bases from V and 1 base from J, with 11 bases between. The length of the CDR3 is 14 residues. The CDR3 protein is CASSLGTRNTEAFF. The CDR3 DNA sequence: TGTGCCAGCAGTCTTGGGACGAGGAACACTGAAGCTTTCTTT.

In this sample, this clone turned up once. The chain combines TRBV15 with TRBJ2-7, with D unclear. V was cut by 1 base and J by 2 bases, with 6 bases left in between. Germline assignment: CDR1 LNHNV and CDR2 YYDKDF (reference sequence). This CDR3 contains 13 residues. The CDR3, as DNA: TGTGCCACCAGCAGAGCTTCGGCCTACGAGCAGTACTTC. It translates to CATSRASAYEQYF.

The V call is TRBV6-5, the J call TRBJ2-7; 7 bases align to TRBD1. Germline CDR1 and CDR2: MNHEY and SVGAGI. Trimming cost V 6 bases and J 6 bases; bases outside gene matches: 14. The CDR3 length is 15 residues. CDR3: CASSGDSTGGFEQYF. The CDR3 DNA reads TGTGCCAGCAGCGGGGACAGCACTGGGGGCTTCGAGCAGTACTTC.

The chain combines TRBV7-3 with TRBJ2-2; D is uncertain. With 5 bases removed from V and 4 bases from J, the gap between germline ends came to 8 bases. Germline CDR1 reads SGHTA; CDR2 reads FQGTGA. The CDR3 has 13 residues. CDR3 bases: TGTGCCAGCAGCCCCGTGGGCACCGGGGAGCTGTTTTTT. Protein: CASSPVGTGELFF.

The chain combines TRBV9 with TRBJ2-1, with D uncertain. Germline-derived CDR1 and CDR2 are SGDLS and YYNGEE. CDR3 length: 14 amino acids. The V end was cut by 7 bases, the J end by 2 bases, with 13 bases between. This CDR3 is CASSRRAAYNEQFF. DNA for the CDR3: TGTGCCAGCTCCCGTCGGGCGGCCTACAATGAGCAGTTCTTC. The full variable domain, its missing parts supplied by reference TRBV9 and TRBJ2-1, is DSGVTQTPKHLITATGQRVTLRCSPRSGDLSVYWYQQSLDQGLQFLIQYYNGEERAKGNILERFSAQQFPDLHSELNLSSLELGDSALYFCASSRRAAYNEQFFGPGTRLTVL.

This clone was detected a few times. The J gene is TRBJ2-3, the V gene TRBV4-2; possibly TRBD2 for D (6 bases). V was trimmed by 2 bases and J by 4 bases, leaving 16 bases between them. This CDR3 region has 16 residues. CDR1 LGHNA and CDR2 YNFKEQ come from the germline V gene. CDR3: CASSQLLARGADTQYF. CDR3 DNA: TGTGCCAGCAGCCAACTACTAGCCCGAGGGGCAGATACGCAGTATTTT.

This clone was counted ten times or more. The genes are TRBV27 and TRBJ1-4, with D tentatively TRBD1 (5 bases). Trimming left V 6 bases short and J 8 bases short, with 16 bases between. The length of the CDR3 is 14 residues. Per the germline V gene, CDR1 is MNHEY and CDR2 is SMNVEV (reference sequence). CDR3 bases: TGTGCCAGCAGACGCGCGGGACTTAGAGAAAAACTGTTTTTT. Its translation is CASRRAGLREKLFF.

The J gene is TRBJ2-4, the V gene TRBV29-1; perhaps D is TRBD1 or TRBD2 (5 bases each). The V gene lost 4 bases and the J gene lost 8 bases, with 15 bases spanning the gap. This CDR3 is 13 amino acids long. CDR1 and CDR2 (germline): SQVTM, ANQGSEA. The CDR3 loop reads CSVAGPLGDIQYF. CDR3 coding DNA: TGCAGCGTTGCGGGGCCTCTGGGGGACATTCAGTACTTC.

This clone has just one count. The chain combines TRBV7-2 with TRBJ2-1, with TRBD1 as a possible D gene (5 bases). The CDR3 is made up of 14 amino acids. CDR1 and CDR2 (germline): SGHTA, FQGNSA. V was clipped by 2 bases and J by 9 bases, with 14 bases between them. CDR3 sequence reads: CASSLMTAQREQFF. The CDR3 DNA reads as TGTGCCAGCAGCTTAATGACAGCGCAACGTGAGCAGTTCTTC.

The rearrangement links TRBV29-1 to TRBJ2-4; 9 bases fit TRBD1. The CDR3 sequence is 12 residues long. V shed 7 bases and J 7 bases; nucleotides not matched to a gene: 5. Germline V CDR1 and CDR2: SQVTM, ANQGSEA. The CDR3 DNA follows: TGCAGCGGGGGACAGGGTGGGAACATTCAGTACTTC. Translation gives CSGGQGGNIQYF.

This clone was picked up many times. The chain carries TRBV5-1 and TRBJ2-5, with 8 bases matching TRBD1. The germline gives CDR1 SGHRS, CDR2 YFSETQ. This CDR3 contains 16 residues. Trimming at V came to 4 bases and at J to 0 bases, leaving 8 bases not matched to a gene. The CDR3 coding sequence is TGCGCCAGCAGCGTCCTGACAGGGGCCGACCAAGAGACCCAGTACTTC. Translation gives CASSVLTGADQETQYF.

V is TRBV29-1 and J is TRBJ2-2, with D unclear. Germline lookup yields CDR1 SQVTM and CDR2 ANQGSEA. Deletions cut 3 bases from V and 7 bases from J, with 12 bases between. The CDR3 is made up of 13 amino acids. The DNA for the CDR3 is TGCAGCGTTGATGGCAGTATCGGCGGGGAGCTGTTTTTT. Its translation is CSVDGSIGGELFF.

The chain recombines TRBV7-9 with TRBJ1-6; D unclear. Trimming took 2 bases from V and 9 from J, leaving 5 bases between them. This CDR3 comprises 12 residues. CDR1 SEHNR and CDR2 FQNEAQ come from the germline V gene (reference sequence). CDR3 sequence (DNA): TGTGCCAGCAGCTTACCGGGTTCACCCCTCCACTTT. Its translation is CASSLPGSPLHF.

The chain links TRBV18 to TRBJ1-3; weak D call: TRBD1 (5 bases). The V and J ends lost 6 bases and 0 bases respectively, with 15 bases between them. Germline V gene lookup returns CDR1 KGHSH and CDR2 LQKENI. The CDR3 runs to 16 residues. CDR3 sequence (DNA): TGTGCCAGCTCCCCTCAAACAGGTAGCTCTGGAAACACCATATATTTT. Amino acid sequence: CASSPQTGSSGNTIYF.

The V and J genes are TRBV4-1 and TRBJ2-2; possibly TRBD2 for D (7 bases). V was trimmed by 1 base and J by 6 bases, leaving 12 bases between them. The CDR3 totals 15 residues. Germline values: CDR1 MGHRA, CDR2 YSYEKL. The CDR3 sequence: CASSQGWGGAGELFF. CDR3 DNA sequence: TGCGCCAGCAGCCAAGGTTGGGGGGGCGCCGGGGAGCTGTTTTTT.